This TCR beta chain was recovered during a study of cytomegalovirus exposure and HLA in healthy donors. General study points: A later analysis linked around 17,000 TCR beta sequences to HLA alleles at 0.05 false discovery rate. Testing in vitro showed a few CMV-associated chains specific for CMV antigens. As immune exposure information, only CMV serostatus was available.

It was with 60 Vbeta and 13 Jbeta primers that the PCR ran. Clones were sequenced by immunoSEQ multiplex PCR, and TCRdb holds only the in-frame ones, with some missing. The sample includes about 100,000 clones, around 76% seen only once; the top ten take 4%. As concerns this clone: The antigen is not known.

This CDR3 region has 15 residues. In germline, CDR1 is GTSNPN, CDR2 SVGIG (reference sequence). The J segment lost 5 bases and the V segment lost 0 bases, leaving 5 bases of the junction unmatched. The chain links TRBV30 to TRBJ2-7; TRBD2 agrees at 12 bases. The TCR was taken from a woman between 50 and 59 years old in good health and CMV-seropositive. What was sequenced was PBMCs. The CDR3 sequence: CAWSVRTSGVNEQYF. In DNA, the CDR3 is TGTGCCTGGAGTGTACGGACTAGCGGGGTAAACGAGCAGTACTTC.